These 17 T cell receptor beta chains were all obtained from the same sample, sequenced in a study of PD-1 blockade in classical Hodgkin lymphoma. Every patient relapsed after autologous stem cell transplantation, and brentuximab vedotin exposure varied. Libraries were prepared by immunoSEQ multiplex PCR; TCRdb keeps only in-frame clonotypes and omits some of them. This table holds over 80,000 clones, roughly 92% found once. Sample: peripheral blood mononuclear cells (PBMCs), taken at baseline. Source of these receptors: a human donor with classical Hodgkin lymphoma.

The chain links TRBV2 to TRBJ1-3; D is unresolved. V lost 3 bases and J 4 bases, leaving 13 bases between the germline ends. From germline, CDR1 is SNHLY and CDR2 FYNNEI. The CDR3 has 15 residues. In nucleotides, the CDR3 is TGTGCCAGCAGTGACTCTGGTGGGCCCGGAAACACCATATATTTT. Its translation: CASSDSGGPGNTIYF.

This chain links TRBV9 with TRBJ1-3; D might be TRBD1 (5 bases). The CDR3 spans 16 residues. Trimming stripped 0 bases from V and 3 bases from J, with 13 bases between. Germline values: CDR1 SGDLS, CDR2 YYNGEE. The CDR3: CASSVEGAGLGNTIYF. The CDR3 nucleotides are TGTGCCAGCAGCGTAGAAGGAGCAGGGCTTGGAAACACCATATATTTT.

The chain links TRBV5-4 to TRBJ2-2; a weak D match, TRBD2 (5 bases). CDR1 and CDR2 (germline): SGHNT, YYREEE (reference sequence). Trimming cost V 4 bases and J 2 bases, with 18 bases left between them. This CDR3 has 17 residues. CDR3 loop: CASSPEVSLVNTGELFF. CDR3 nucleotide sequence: TGTGCCAGCAGCCCGGAGGTGTCTTTGGTTAACACCGGGGAGCTGTTTTTT.

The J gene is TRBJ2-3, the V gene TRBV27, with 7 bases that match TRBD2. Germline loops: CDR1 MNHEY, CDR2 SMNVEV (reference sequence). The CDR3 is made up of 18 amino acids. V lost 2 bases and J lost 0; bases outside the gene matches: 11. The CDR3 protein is CASSLIASGGSSTDTQYF. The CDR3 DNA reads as TGTGCCAGCAGTTTAATTGCGTCGGGAGGATCTAGCACAGATACGCAGTATTTT.

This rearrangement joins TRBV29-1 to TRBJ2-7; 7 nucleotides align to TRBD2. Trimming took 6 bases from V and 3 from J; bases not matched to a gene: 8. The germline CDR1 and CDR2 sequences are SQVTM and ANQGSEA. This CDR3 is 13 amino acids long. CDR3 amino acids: CSVGTQRGYEQYF. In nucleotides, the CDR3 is TGCAGCGTCGGGACCCAGCGGGGCTACGAGCAGTACTTC.

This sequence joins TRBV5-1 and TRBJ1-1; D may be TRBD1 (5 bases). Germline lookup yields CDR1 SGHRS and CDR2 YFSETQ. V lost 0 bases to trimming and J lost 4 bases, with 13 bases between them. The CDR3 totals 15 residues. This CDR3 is CASSLVGAGGTEAFF. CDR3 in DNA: TGCGCCAGCAGCTTGGTAGGGGCGGGCGGCACTGAAGCTTTCTTT.

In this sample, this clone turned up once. CDR3 region: CASSYPTRGSYEQYF. The CDR3, as DNA: TGTGCCAGCAGTTACCCGACAAGAGGATCCTACGAGCAGTACTTC. V is TRBV6-5 and J is TRBJ2-7; no definite D call. The CDR3 loop spans 15 amino acids. Germline loops: CDR1 MNHEY, CDR2 SVGAGI. V gave up 2 bases and J gave up 1 base, with 12 bases separating them.

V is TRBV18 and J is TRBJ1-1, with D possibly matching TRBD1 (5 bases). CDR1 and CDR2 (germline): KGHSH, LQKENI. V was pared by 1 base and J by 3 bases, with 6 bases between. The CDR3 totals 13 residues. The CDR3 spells CASSPRGDTEAFF. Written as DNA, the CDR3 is TGTGCCAGCTCACCACGGGGGGACACTGAAGCTTTCTTT. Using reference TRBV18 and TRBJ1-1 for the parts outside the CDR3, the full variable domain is NAGVMQNPRHLVRRRGQEARLRCSPMKGHSHVYWYRQLPEEGLKFMVYLQKENIIDESGMPKERFSAEFPKEGPSILRIQQVVRGDSAAYFCASSPRGDTEAFFGQGTRLTVV.

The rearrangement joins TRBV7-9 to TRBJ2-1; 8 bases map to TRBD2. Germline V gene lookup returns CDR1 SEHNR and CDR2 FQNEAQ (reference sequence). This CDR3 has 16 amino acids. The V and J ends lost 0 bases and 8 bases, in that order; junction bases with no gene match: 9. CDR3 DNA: TGTGCCAGCAGCTTAGCCGCGGGAGGTTTGGCTCATGAGCAGTTCTTC. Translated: CASSLAAGGLAHEQFF.

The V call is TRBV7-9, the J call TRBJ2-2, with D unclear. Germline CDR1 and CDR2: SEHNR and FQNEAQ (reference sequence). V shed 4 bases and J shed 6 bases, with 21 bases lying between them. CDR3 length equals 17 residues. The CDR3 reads CASSSRSGPYRPGELFF. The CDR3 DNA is TGTGCCAGCAGCTCACGCTCCGGGCCATACCGTCCCGGGGAGCTGTTTTTT.

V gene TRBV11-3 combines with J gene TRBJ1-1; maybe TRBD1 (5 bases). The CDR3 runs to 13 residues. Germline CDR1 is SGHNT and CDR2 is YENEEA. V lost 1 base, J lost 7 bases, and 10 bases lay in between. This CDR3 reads CASSLGSGVEAFF. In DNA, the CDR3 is TGTGCCAGCAGCTTAGGCTCGGGGGTTGAAGCTTTCTTT.

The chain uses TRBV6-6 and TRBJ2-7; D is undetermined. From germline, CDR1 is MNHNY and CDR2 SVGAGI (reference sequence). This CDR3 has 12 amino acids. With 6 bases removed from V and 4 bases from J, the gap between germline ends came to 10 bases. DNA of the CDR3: TGTGCCAGCAGCCCCCAACAATACGAGCAGTACTTC. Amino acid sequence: CASSPQQYEQYF.

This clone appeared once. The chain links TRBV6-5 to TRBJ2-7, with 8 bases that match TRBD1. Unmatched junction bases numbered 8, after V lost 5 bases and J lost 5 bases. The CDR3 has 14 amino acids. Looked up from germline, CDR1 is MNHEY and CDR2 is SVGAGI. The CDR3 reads CASSRQGFSDEQYF. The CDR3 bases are TGTGCCAGCAGTCGACAGGGGTTTAGCGACGAGCAGTACTTC.

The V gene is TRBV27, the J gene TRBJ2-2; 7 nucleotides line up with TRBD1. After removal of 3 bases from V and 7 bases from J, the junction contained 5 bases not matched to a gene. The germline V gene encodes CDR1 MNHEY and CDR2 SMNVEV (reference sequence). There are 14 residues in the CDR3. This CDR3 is CASSFRGMGGELFF. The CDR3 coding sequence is TGTGCCAGCAGTTTCAGGGGGATGGGCGGGGAGCTGTTTTTT.

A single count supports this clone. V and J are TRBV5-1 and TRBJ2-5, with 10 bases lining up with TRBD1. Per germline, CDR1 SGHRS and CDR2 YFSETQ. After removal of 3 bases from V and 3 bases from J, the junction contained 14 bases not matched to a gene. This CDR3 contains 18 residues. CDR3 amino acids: CASSWNRDRGEEKETQYF. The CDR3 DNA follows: TGCGCCAGCAGCTGGAACCGGGACAGGGGTGAGGAGAAAGAGACCCAGTACTTC.

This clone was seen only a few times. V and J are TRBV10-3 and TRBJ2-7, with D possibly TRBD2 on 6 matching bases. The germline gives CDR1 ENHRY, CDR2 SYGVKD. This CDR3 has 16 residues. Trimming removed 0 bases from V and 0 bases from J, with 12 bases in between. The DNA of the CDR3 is TGTGCCATCAGTGAGTCTGGCGGGGTCACCTCCTACGAGCAGTACTTC. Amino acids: CAISESGGVTSYEQYF.

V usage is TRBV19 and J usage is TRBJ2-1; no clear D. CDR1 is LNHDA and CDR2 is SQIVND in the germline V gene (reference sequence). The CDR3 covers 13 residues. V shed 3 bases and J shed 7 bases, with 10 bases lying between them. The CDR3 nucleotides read TGTGCCAGTAGTATTATAATCCCTAATGAGCAGTTCTTC. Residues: CASSIIIPNEQFF.